A selection of T cell receptor beta chains follows, all from one sample in a study of T-cell memory formation after mild COVID-19. TCRdb reprocessed the 5' RACE reads with MiXCR, giving one entry per CDR3 protein. The table records hundreds of thousands of distinct CDR3 sequences, 28% of them present only once. What was sequenced was PBMCs or a T cell subset sorted from them (not recorded which). The receptor source for this set is an adult woman who had mild COVID-19 (a few samples of this study predate the infection). Cell type and time point are not known. Each CDR3 is given with its conserved first and last residue. Each record gives: clone size, J gene, V gene, D gene, CDR3 protein, CDR3 DNA. D genes are given only for firm matches. For some rows the clone size is stated as once, few or many, or as a class when expanded; others skip it.

>few|TRBJ2-1|TRBV4-2|.
CASSPYPDEQFF
TGTGCCAGCAGCCCCTATCCAGATGAGCAGTTCTTC
>.|TRBJ1-2|TRBV24-1|TRBD1
CATSDTPTGTEGYTF
TGTGCCACCAGTGATACTCCAACCGGGACAGAAGGCTACACCTTC
>.|TRBJ2-5|TRBV11-2|TRBD2
CASSLRVAGGTETQYF
TGTGCCAGCAGCTTAAGGGTAGCGGGGGGCACAGAGACCCAGTACTTC
>.|TRBJ1-1|TRBV20-1|.
CSASSTDNTEAFF
TGCAGTGCTAGCTCGACAGACAACACTGAAGCTTTCTTT
>many|TRBJ2-1|TRBV30|TRBD2
CAWRLKTSGRYYNEQFF
TGTGCCTGGAGACTTAAAACTAGCGGGAGGTACTACAATGAGCAGTTCTTC
>few|TRBJ2-7|TRBV7-9|TRBD1
CASSLNQGVTYEQYF
TGTGCCAGCAGCTTAAATCAGGGGGTAACCTACGAGCAGTACTTC
>few|TRBJ1-5|TRBV27|TRBD1
CASRDNRGPWQPQHF
TGTGCCAGCAGAGATAACAGGGGGCCCTGGCAGCCCCAGCATTTT
>.|TRBJ2-7|TRBV7-6|TRBD2
CASSPTSGGAFYEQYF
TGTGCCAGCAGCCCGACTAGCGGGGGGGCGTTCTACGAGCAGTACTTC
>.|TRBJ2-1|TRBV7-2|TRBD2
CASSSPGLLYNEQFF
TGTGCCAGCAGCTCACCGGGACTATTGTACAATGAGCAGTTCTTC
>.|TRBJ2-1|TRBV5-5|.
CASSLEKGIDEQFF
TGTGCCAGCAGCTTGGAAAAAGGGATCGATGAGCAGTTCTTC
>few|TRBJ1-2|TRBV5-1|TRBD1
CASSYSSGGRIDPPGYTF
TGCGCCAGCAGCTACTCCTCAGGGGGCCGAATTGACCCCCCAGGCTACACCTTC
>.|TRBJ2-7|TRBV9|.
CASSREAGTPYEQYF
TGTGCCAGCAGCAGGGAAGCCGGGACTCCCTACGAGCAGTACTTC
>.|TRBJ2-3|TRBV11-2|TRBD2
CASSRGLADLGAQYF
TGTGCCAGCAGCCGGGGACTAGCGGACCTGGGGGCGCAGTATTTT
>.|TRBJ2-3|TRBV12-3/TRBV12-4|.
CASSLYWREGGTDTQYF
TGTGCCAGCAGTTTATATTGGCGTGAGGGGGGCACAGATACGCAGTATTTT
>many|TRBJ2-5|TRBV12-3/TRBV12-4|.
CASSLYGETQYF
TGTGCCAGCAGCCTATATGGGGAGACCCAGTACTTC
>.|TRBJ2-1|TRBV29-1|TRBD2
CSGGTSTEQFF
TGCAGCGGCGGGACTAGCACTGAGCAGTTCTTC
>.|TRBJ2-1|TRBV5-4|.
CATRLTGDNEQFF
TGTGCCACCCGACTGACGGGAGACAATGAGCAGTTCTTC
>.|TRBJ2-2|TRBV19|TRBD1
CASRGGRTIGELFF
TGTGCCAGTAGAGGGGGCAGGACGATCGGGGAGCTGTTTTTT
>few|TRBJ2-1|TRBV4-3|TRBD2
CASSQDRTSGRLDEQFF
TGCGCCAGCAGCCAAGATCGGACTAGCGGGAGGCTTGATGAGCAGTTCTTC
>medium-sized|TRBJ2-7|TRBV12-3/TRBV12-4|TRBD1
CASLWTGAYEQYF
TGTGCCAGCCTTTGGACAGGGGCCTACGAGCAGTACTTC
>.|TRBJ2-5|TRBV3-1|TRBD2
CASSPLTSGEETQYF
TGTGCCAGCAGTCCTCTGACTAGCGGGGAAGAGACCCAGTACTTC
>.|TRBJ2-7|TRBV7-2|.
CASSPRRQREQYF
TGTGCCAGCAGCCCCAGAAGGCAGCGCGAGCAGTACTTC
>few|TRBJ2-1|TRBV6-2/TRBV6-3|.
CASSYSRSNEQFF
TGTGCCAGCAGTTACTCGAGGAGTAATGAGCAGTTCTTC
>.|TRBJ2-1|TRBV15|TRBD1
CATSRAKGQGAEQFF
TGTGCCACCAGCAGAGCTAAGGGACAGGGGGCTGAGCAGTTCTTC
>.|TRBJ1-1|TRBV9|.
CASSPRTEAFF
TGTGCCAGCAGCCCCCGCACTGAAGCTTTCTTT
>.|TRBJ1-4|TRBV4-1|.
CASSPSGGPGGEKLFF
TGCGCCAGCAGCCCGTCTGGAGGGCCGGGAGGTGAAAAACTGTTTTTT
>few|TRBJ2-3|TRBV7-7|TRBD2
CASSRGVGSRTDTQYF
TGTGCCAGCAGCCGGGGGGTGGGCAGTCGCACAGATACGCAGTATTTT
>few|TRBJ2-1|TRBV6-5|.
CASTRASGNEQFF
TGTGCCAGCACGAGGGCTTCTGGAAATGAGCAGTTCTTC
>few|TRBJ1-3|TRBV20-1|.
CSARSGSRSGNTIYF
TGCAGTGCTCGATCAGGGTCTCGCTCTGGAAACACCATATATTTT
>few|TRBJ2-3|TRBV5-1|.
CASSPGGQGQDTQYF
TGCGCCAGCAGCCCGGGAGGACAGGGTCAAGATACGCAGTATTTT
>.|TRBJ1-2|TRBV7-9|.
CASSHAIYGYTF
TGTGCCAGCAGCCACGCTATCTATGGCTACACCTTC
>few|TRBJ1-1|TRBV6-2/TRBV6-3|.
CASSTGITATEAFF
TGTGCCAGCAGTACTGGGATCACAGCCACTGAAGCTTTCTTT
>few|TRBJ2-1|TRBV7-9|TRBD1
CASSSGQGRSYNEQFF
TGTGCCAGCAGCTCGGGACAGGGACGGTCCTACAATGAGCAGTTCTTC
>.|TRBJ2-1|TRBV11-3|.
CASSFGQSRDEQFF
TGTGCCAGCAGCTTCGGACAGTCAAGGGATGAGCAGTTCTTC
>once|TRBJ2-2|TRBV12-3/TRBV12-4|TRBD1
CASNHRGINGELFF
TGTGCCAGCAACCACAGGGGGATTAACGGGGAGCTGTTTTTT
>.|TRBJ2-1|TRBV20-1|.
CSARDLGLPSPYNEQFF
TGCAGTGCTAGAGATCTAGGGCTACCAAGCCCCTACAATGAGCAGTTCTTC
>.|TRBJ1-6|TRBV7-3|TRBD1
CASSSQGQGDSPLHF
TGTGCCAGCAGCTCACAAGGACAGGGGGATTCACCCCTCCACTTT